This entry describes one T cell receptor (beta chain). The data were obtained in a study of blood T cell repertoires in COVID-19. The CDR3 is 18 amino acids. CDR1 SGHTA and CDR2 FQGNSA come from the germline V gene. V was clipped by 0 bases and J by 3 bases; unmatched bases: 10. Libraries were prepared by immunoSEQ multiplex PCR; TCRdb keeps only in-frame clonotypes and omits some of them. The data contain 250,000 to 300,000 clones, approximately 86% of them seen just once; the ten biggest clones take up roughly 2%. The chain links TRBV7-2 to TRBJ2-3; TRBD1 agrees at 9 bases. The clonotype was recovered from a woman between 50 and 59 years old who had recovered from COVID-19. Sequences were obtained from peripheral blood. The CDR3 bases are TGTGCCAGCAGCTTAGCCTTTCCGGGACAGGGTGGTACAGATACGCAGTATTTT. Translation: CASSLAFPGQGGTDTQYF.